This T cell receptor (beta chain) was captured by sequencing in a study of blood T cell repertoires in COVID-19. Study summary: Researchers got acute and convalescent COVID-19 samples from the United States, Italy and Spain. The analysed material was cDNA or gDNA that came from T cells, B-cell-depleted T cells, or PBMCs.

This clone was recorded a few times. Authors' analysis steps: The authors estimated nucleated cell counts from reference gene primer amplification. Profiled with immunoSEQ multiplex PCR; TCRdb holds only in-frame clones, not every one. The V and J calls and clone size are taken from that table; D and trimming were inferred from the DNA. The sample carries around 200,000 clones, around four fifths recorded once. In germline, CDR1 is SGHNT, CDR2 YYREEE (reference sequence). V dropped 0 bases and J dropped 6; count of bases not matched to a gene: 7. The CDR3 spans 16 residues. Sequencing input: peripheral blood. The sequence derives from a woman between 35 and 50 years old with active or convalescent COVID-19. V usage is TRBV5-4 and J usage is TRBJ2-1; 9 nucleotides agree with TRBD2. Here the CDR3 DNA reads TGTGCCAGCAGCTTGGCCCCTAGCGGGACCTCCAATGAGCAGTTCTTC. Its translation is CASSLAPSGTSNEQFF.